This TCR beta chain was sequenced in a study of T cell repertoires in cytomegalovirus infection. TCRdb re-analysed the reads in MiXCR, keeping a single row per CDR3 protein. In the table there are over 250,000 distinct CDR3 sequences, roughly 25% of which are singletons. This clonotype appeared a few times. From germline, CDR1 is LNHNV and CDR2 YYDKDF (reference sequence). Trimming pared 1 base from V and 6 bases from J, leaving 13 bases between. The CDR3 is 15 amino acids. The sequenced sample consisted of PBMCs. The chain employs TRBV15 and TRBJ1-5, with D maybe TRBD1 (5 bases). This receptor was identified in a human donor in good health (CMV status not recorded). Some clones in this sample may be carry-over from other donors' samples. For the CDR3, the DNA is TGTGCCACCAGCAGAGTGGGCAGCGGGGGTCAGCCCCAGCATTTT. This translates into CATSRVGSGGQPQHF.